The 4 T cell receptor beta chains in this list originate from one sample, sequenced in a study of technical replicates of blood from a handful of donors. Sequencing was performed with immunoSEQ multiplex PCR; in TCRdb, only in-frame clones are kept and a portion is missing. Here the sample spans 60,000 to 85,000 clones, roughly 90% being singletons. The sample taken for sequencing was T cells isolated from PBMCs. The receptors derive from a human donor in good health.

The chain couples TRBV6-5 to TRBJ2-1; D is uncertain. The germline gives CDR1 MNHEY, CDR2 SVGAGI. This CDR3 contains 14 residues. Trimming removed 0 bases from V and 8 bases from J, with 11 bases in between. The CDR3 reads CASSYSWPGHEQFF. The CDR3 DNA is TGTGCCAGCAGTTACTCCTGGCCTGGGCATGAGCAGTTCTTC.

V and J are TRBV28 and TRBJ2-3; 8 nucleotides agree with TRBD2. The CDR3 is 16 amino acids. Losses at the gene ends were 6 bases for V and 4 bases for J; bases not matched to a gene: 12. Per germline, CDR1 MDHEN and CDR2 SYDVKM. The CDR3 sequence: CASSSASGYYADTQYF. In DNA form, the CDR3 reads TGTGCCAGCAGCTCGGCTAGCGGGTATTATGCAGATACGCAGTATTTT.

The gene calls are TRBV28 and TRBJ1-2, with 9 positions matching TRBD1. Trimming cost V 2 bases and J 1 base; bases outside gene matches: 2. CDR1 is MDHEN, CDR2 SYDVKM, per germline. CDR3 size: 15 residues. The CDR3 DNA is TGTGCCAGCAGTTTAGAGACAGGGGGTAACTATGGCTACACCTTC. Translation gives CASSLETGGNYGYTF.

The chain is built from TRBV19 and TRBJ1-5; D perhaps matches TRBD1 (6 bases). The ends were cut back, 10 bases at V and 4 bases at J, with 14 bases in the middle. CDR1 LNHDA and CDR2 SQIVND come from the germline V gene (reference sequence). This CDR3 has 13 residues. Here the CDR3 reads CATALGGNQPQHF. In nucleotides, the CDR3 is TGTGCCACTGCCTTAGGGGGAAATCAGCCCCAGCATTTT.